Listed below are T cell receptor beta chains from one sample, sequenced in a study of CD8 T cells in Susac syndrome. TCRdb ran MiXCR on the immunoSEQ multiplex PCR reads and lists one entry per CDR3 protein. The repertoire consists of roughly 130,000 distinct CDR3 sequences, with 85% to 95% occurring once and the leading ten covering about 0.27%. Sequencing was carried out using CD8+ T cells from PBMCs. The receptors originated from a human donor with Susac syndrome. CDR3s include the opening cysteine and the closing phenylalanine or tryptophan. Each record gives: J gene, D gene, CDR3 length, V gene, clone size, CDR3 protein, CDR3 DNA. A D gene is named only where the DNA matches it firmly. A row's size may be missing; if present it is once, few, many or a size class.

TRBJ2-7 | - | 14 | TRBV29-1 | - | CSVGEQAPSYEQYF | TGCAGCGTTGGGGAGCAGGCCCCTTCCTACGAGCAGTACTTC
TRBJ2-3 | TRBD1 | 15 | TRBV6-2/TRBV6-3 | - | CASTGQGRSTDTQYF | TGTGCCAGCACCGGACAGGGTAGGAGCACAGATACGCAGTATTTT
TRBJ1-2 | - | 15 | TRBV6-5 | - | CASSGGRTGGYGYTF | TGTGCCAGCAGTGGGGGACGGACGGGTGGATATGGCTACACCTTC
TRBJ1-2 | - | 12 | TRBV7-9 | - | CASNSGGYGYTF | TGTGCCAGCAACAGTGGGGGCTATGGCTACACCTTC
TRBJ1-1 | TRBD1 | 14 | TRBV5-6 | - | CASSPGTGVSEAFF | TGTGCCAGCAGCCCCGGGACAGGGGTCTCTGAAGCTTTCTTT
TRBJ1-5 | TRBD1 | 15 | TRBV11-2 | - | CASSPGTGIYQPQHF | TGTGCCAGCAGCCCCGGGACAGGTATCTATCAGCCCCAGCATTTT
TRBJ2-1 | - | 11 | TRBV29-1 | - | CSVWGGGEQFF | TGCAGCGTTTGGGGGGGCGGTGAGCAGTTCTTC
TRBJ2-3 | - | 10 | TRBV10-2 | - | CASWADTQYF | TGCGCCAGCTGGGCAGATACGCAGTATTTT
TRBJ1-4 | - | 15 | TRBV4-3 | once | CASSQDRGRHEKLFF | TGCGCCAGCAGCCAAGATCGGGGACGGCATGAAAAACTGTTTTTT
TRBJ2-7 | TRBD2 | 15 | TRBV12-3/TRBV12-4 | - | CASSLESSGDDEQYF | TGTGCCAGCAGTTTAGAGAGTAGCGGGGACGACGAGCAGTACTTC
TRBJ2-7 | TRBD2 | 19 | TRBV27 | - | CASSSHLGLAGGRPYEQYF | TGTGCCAGCAGCTCGCACCTCGGACTAGCGGGGGGACGGCCCTACGAGCAGTACTTC
TRBJ2-3 | TRBD2 | 16 | TRBV27 | once | CASSIKTGGRPDTQYF | TGTGCCAGCAGCATTAAAACGGGGGGGCGTCCAGATACGCAGTATTTT
TRBJ2-5 | TRBD1 | 15 | TRBV6-5 | - | CASSKSGGAGETQYF | TGTGCCAGCAGTAAATCAGGGGGCGCAGGGGAGACCCAGTACTTC
TRBJ2-4 | TRBD1 | 14 | TRBV12-3/TRBV12-4 | - | CASTEETGLDIQYF | TGTGCCAGCACGGAGGAGACAGGGTTGGACATTCAGTACTTC
TRBJ2-1 | - | 18 | TRBV24-1 | once | CATSDRTRGGFSADEQFF | TGTGCCACCAGTGACCGGACCAGAGGGGGGTTCTCGGCGGATGAGCAGTTCTTC
TRBJ1-2 | - | 15 | TRBV29-1 | once | CSVEGEGVINYGYTF | TGCAGCGTTGAGGGGGAAGGGGTGATAAACTATGGCTACACCTTC
TRBJ1-2 | - | 18 | TRBV20-1 | - | CSARAFVGAVRTNYGYTF | TGCAGTGCTAGAGCCTTCGTAGGGGCAGTTCGAACTAACTATGGCTACACCTTC
TRBJ2-5 | TRBD2 | 15 | TRBV2 | - | CASTGLAGDQETQYF | TGTGCCAGCACCGGACTAGCGGGGGACCAAGAGACCCAGTACTTC
TRBJ2-3 | - | 18 | TRBV12-3/TRBV12-4 | - | CASSLVDAGSIGTDTQYF | TGTGCCAGCAGTTTAGTTGATGCCGGGAGTATAGGCACAGATACGCAGTATTTT
TRBJ2-3 | - | 14 | TRBV11-2 | - | CASSSNRAADTQYF | TGTGCCAGCAGCTCCAACAGGGCCGCAGATACGCAGTATTTT
TRBJ1-3 | - | 15 | TRBV3-1 | once | CASSQDLNSGNTIYF | TGTGCCAGCAGCCAAGATCTGAACTCTGGAAACACCATATATTTT
TRBJ2-5 | - | 12 | TRBV6-6 | - | CASDDGSETQYF | TGTGCCAGCGATGACGGATCAGAGACCCAGTACTTC
TRBJ2-5 | - | 12 | TRBV11-2 | - | CASSLEDETQYF | TGTGCCAGCAGCTTAGAGGACGAGACCCAGTACTTC
TRBJ1-2 | TRBD1 | 14 | TRBV13 | - | CASSLGQGASGYTF | TGTGCCAGCAGCTTAGGACAGGGGGCGTCTGGCTACACCTTC
TRBJ2-7 | - | 12 | TRBV12-3/TRBV12-4 | few | CASSLGVDEQYF | TGTGCCAGCAGTTTAGGCGTGGACGAGCAGTACTTC
TRBJ2-3 | TRBD1 | 15 | TRBV27 | - | CASSSRQGSTDTQYF | TGTGCCAGCAGTTCCCGACAGGGTAGCACAGATACGCAGTATTTT
TRBJ2-2 | - | 18 | TRBV29-1 | once | CSVILLVGSARNTGELFF | TGCAGCGTCATCCTCCTGGTGGGGTCAGCTCGGAACACCGGGGAGCTGTTTTTT
TRBJ2-1 | - | 14 | TRBV12-3/TRBV12-4 | - | CASSPRSSYNEQFF | TGTGCCAGCAGCCCTCGGAGTTCCTACAATGAGCAGTTCTTC
TRBJ2-1 | - | 13 | TRBV20-1 | - | CSATGLLYNEQFF | TGCAGTGCTACGGGACTCCTCTACAATGAGCAGTTCTTC
TRBJ1-1 | TRBD1 | 13 | TRBV6-2/TRBV6-3 | few | CASSYGGDRGAFF | TGTGCCAGCAGTTACGGCGGGGACAGGGGAGCTTTCTTT
TRBJ1-1 | - | 15 | TRBV18 | - | CASSPPGEDSTEAFF | TGTGCCAGCTCACCCCCGGGGGAGGACAGCACTGAAGCTTTCTTT
TRBJ1-1 | - | 13 | TRBV19 | - | CASNPTVNTEAFF | TGTGCCAGTAACCCGACGGTGAACACTGAAGCTTTCTTT
TRBJ2-2 | TRBD1 | 15 | TRBV7-9 | - | CASSPGQGGTGELFF | TGTGCCAGCAGCCCGGGACAGGGGGGCACCGGGGAGCTGTTTTTT
TRBJ2-7 | TRBD1 | 13 | TRBV19 | few | CASSAGTVYEQYF | TGTGCCAGTAGTGCTGGGACAGTCTACGAGCAGTACTTC
TRBJ2-7 | - | 16 | TRBV15 | once | CATSRDLGGTSYEQYF | TGTGCCACCAGCAGAGATCTTGGGGGGACCTCCTACGAGCAGTACTTC
TRBJ2-7 | - | 14 | TRBV5-1 | - | CASSPGYPGPEQYF | TGCGCCAGCAGCCCAGGCTATCCTGGCCCCGAGCAGTACTTC
TRBJ2-7 | - | 14 | TRBV5-1 | - | CASSSRTVPYEQYF | TGCGCCAGCAGCTCCCGGACGGTTCCCTACGAGCAGTACTTC
TRBJ1-5 | - | 14 | TRBV7-9 | - | CASSLHEVNQPQHF | TGTGCCAGCAGCCTCCACGAGGTAAATCAGCCCCAGCATTTT
TRBJ1-5 | TRBD1 | 16 | TRBV7-8 | once | CASSLEYTGGGQPQHF | TGTGCCAGCAGCTTAGAGTACACAGGGGGCGGTCAGCCCCAGCATTTT
TRBJ1-1 | - | 13 | TRBV4-1 | - | CASSHGGSTEAFF | TGCGCCAGCAGCCATGGGGGGAGCACTGAAGCTTTCTTT
TRBJ2-2 | TRBD1 | 14 | TRBV30 | - | CAWSLTGDAGELFF | TGTGCCTGGAGTTTGACAGGGGATGCCGGGGAGCTGTTTTTT
TRBJ2-5 | - | 14 | TRBV14 | - | CASSQGAVQETQYF | TGTGCCAGCAGCCAAGGCGCGGTTCAAGAGACCCAGTACTTC
TRBJ1-2 | - | 12 | TRBV29-1 | - | CSAGGGFYGYTF | TGCAGCGCCGGGGGGGGGTTCTATGGCTACACCTTC
TRBJ1-4 | - | 13 | TRBV9 | - | CASSEGGGEKLFF | TGTGCCAGCAGCGAGGGGGGAGGGGAAAAACTGTTTTTT
TRBJ1-1 | - | 16 | TRBV9 | - | CASSVGRQAVNTEAFF | TGTGCCAGCAGCGTAGGGAGGCAGGCGGTGAACACTGAAGCTTTCTTT
TRBJ2-2 | - | 16 | TRBV5-6 | once | CASSLIVGRNTGELFF | TGTGCCAGCAGCTTGATCGTTGGGCGAAACACCGGGGAGCTGTTTTTT
TRBJ2-2 | - | 14 | TRBV6-5 | - | CASSGTPNTGELFF | TGTGCCAGCAGTGGTACACCGAACACCGGGGAGCTGTTTTTT
TRBJ2-5 | - | 12 | TRBV7-9 | - | CASSLSPAVKYF | TGTGCCAGCAGCTTGTCTCCAGCGGTAAAGTACTTC
TRBJ1-1 | - | 12 | TRBV11-2 | - | CASSRTSSEAFF | TGTGCCAGCAGCCGGACGTCGAGCGAAGCTTTCTTT
TRBJ2-3 | TRBD2 | 14 | TRBV29-1 | - | CSVGSGIVTDTQYF | TGCAGCGTTGGGAGCGGGATCGTCACAGATACGCAGTATTTT
TRBJ1-5 | - | 14 | TRBV9 | - | CASSLFGGGQPQHF | TGTGCCAGCAGCCTCTTCGGGGGGGGACAGCCCCAGCATTTT
TRBJ2-7 | - | 12 | TRBV5-6 | - | CASSITEDEQYF | TGTGCCAGCAGCATAACGGAGGACGAGCAGTACTTC
TRBJ1-2 | - | 15 | TRBV5-6 | - | CASSSWTESSYGYTF | TGTGCCAGCAGCTCCTGGACAGAGAGCTCCTATGGCTACACCTTC
TRBJ1-5 | - | 15 | TRBV19 | few | CASSLRTGGDQPQHF | TGTGCCAGTAGTCTGCGGACCGGGGGGGATCAGCCCCAGCATTTT